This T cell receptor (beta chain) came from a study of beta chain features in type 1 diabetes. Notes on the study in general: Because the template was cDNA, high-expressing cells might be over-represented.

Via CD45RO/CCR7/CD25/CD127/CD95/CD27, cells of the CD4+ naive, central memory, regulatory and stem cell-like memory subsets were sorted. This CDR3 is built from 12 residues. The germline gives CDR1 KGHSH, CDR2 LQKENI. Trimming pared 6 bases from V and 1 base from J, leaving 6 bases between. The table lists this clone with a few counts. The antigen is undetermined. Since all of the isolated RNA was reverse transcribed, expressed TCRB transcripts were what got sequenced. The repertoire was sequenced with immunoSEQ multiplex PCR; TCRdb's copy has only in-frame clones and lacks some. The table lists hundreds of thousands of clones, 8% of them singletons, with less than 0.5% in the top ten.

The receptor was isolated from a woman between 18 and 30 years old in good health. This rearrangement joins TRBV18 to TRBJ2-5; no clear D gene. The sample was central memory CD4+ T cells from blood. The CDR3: CASSETQETQYF. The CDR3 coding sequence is TGTGCCAGCTCGGAGACCCAAGAGACCCAGTACTTC.